These 26 T cell receptor beta chains came from one sample sequenced in a study of blood T cell repertoires in COVID-19. TCRdb's copy holds only in-frame clones and misses some; the assay was immunoSEQ multiplex PCR. The sample includes just over 300,000 clones, 85% to 90% of them seen just once. What was sequenced was PBMCs or T cells enriched from blood (not recorded which). These receptors all come from a man younger than 45 who had recovered from COVID-19.

The V and J genes are TRBV29-1 and TRBJ2-1; 9 positions match TRBD2. Germline CDR1 and CDR2: SQVTM and ANQGSEA. The V segment lost 4 bases and the J segment 0 bases; nucleotides outside the gene matches: 16. CDR3 length equals 19 residues. The CDR3 reads CSVGETTSGSYSSYNEQFF. The CDR3 DNA follows: TGCAGCGTTGGGGAGACGACTAGCGGCTCTTATAGCTCCTACAATGAGCAGTTCTTC.

The chain combines TRBV11-3 with TRBJ2-7, with D perhaps matching TRBD1 (5 bases). V was clipped by 4 bases and J by 5 bases, with 9 bases between them. Per the germline V gene, CDR1 is SGHNT and CDR2 is YENEEA. The CDR3 extends over 12 amino acids. This CDR3 reads CASSSQGDEQYF. CDR3 in DNA: TGTGCCAGCAGCTCTCAGGGCGACGAGCAGTACTTC.

V is TRBV20-1 and J is TRBJ2-1, with 9 bases matching TRBD1. The CDR3 length is 13 residues. V lost 3 bases and J lost 5; bases outside the gene matches: 2. Germline V lookup: CDR1 DFQATT, CDR2 SNEGSKA (reference sequence). The CDR3 sequence is CSASGQGHNEQFF. CDR3 coding DNA: TGCAGTGCTAGTGGACAGGGGCACAATGAGCAGTTCTTC.

V gene TRBV9 combines with J gene TRBJ2-2; the D gene is possibly TRBD1 (6 bases). Germline CDR1 and CDR2: SGDLS and YYNGEE. Trimming stripped 4 bases from V and 7 bases from J, with 8 bases between. CDR3 length: 12 residues. Here the CDR3 DNA reads TGTGCCAGCAGCAGGGGGTACGGGGAGCTGTTTTTT. Its protein product is CASSRGYGELFF.

This clone was counted only a few times. This sequence joins TRBV19 and TRBJ1-1; TRBD1 aligns across 9 bases. J gave up 1 base and V 9 bases, and 18 bases lay outside the gene matches. From germline, CDR1 is LNHDA and CDR2 SQIVND (reference sequence). CDR3 length: 18 residues. In nucleotides, the CDR3 is TGTGCCAGCGATATGGGGGTTCGGGACAGGGATGCGAACACTGAAGCTTTCTTT. Protein product: CASDMGVRDRDANTEAFF.

The chain uses TRBV10-2 and TRBJ2-1; 13 bases match TRBD2. The junction had 6 bases not matched to a gene; V was cut back by 3 bases and J by 7 bases. Germline CDR1 and CDR2: WSHSY and SAAADI. The CDR3 runs 16 residues. The CDR3: CASSEVTSGGRNEQFF. CDR3 nucleotides: TGCGCCAGCAGTGAAGTGACTAGCGGGGGGAGGAATGAGCAGTTCTTC.

The CDR3 is CASSISRGFGYGYTF. DNA of the CDR3: TGTGCCAGTAGTATTAGTCGGGGGTTCGGCTATGGCTACACCTTC. The chain couples TRBV19 to TRBJ1-2; a weak D match, TRBD1 (5 bases). Germline V gene sequence: CDR1 LNHDA, CDR2 SQIVND (reference sequence). V lost 3 bases and J lost 4, with 15 bases in between. CDR3 length equals 15 residues.

This clone was observed a handful of times. This CDR3 is also generated by other DNA sequences in the sample. The J gene is TRBJ2-2, the V gene TRBV30; weak D call: TRBD1 (5 bases). CDR1 and CDR2 from the germline V gene are GTSNPN and SVGIG (reference sequence). This CDR3 has 12 amino acids. Trimming removed 4 bases at V and 3 bases at J, with 6 bases between. The CDR3 sequence is CAWKGDTGELFF. The CDR3 nucleotides are TGTGCCTGGAAAGGGGACACCGGGGAGCTGTTTTTT.

This clone appeared once. V and J are TRBV30 and TRBJ2-7; TRBD2 aligns across 13 bases. The CDR3 spans 17 residues. V was pared by 3 bases and J by 0 bases, with 8 bases of the junction left unmatched. Per germline, CDR1 GTSNPN and CDR2 SVGIG (reference sequence). DNA for the CDR3: TGTGCCTGGAGGACAAGACTAGCGGGGGGAATCTCCTACGAGCAGTACTTC. It specifies CAWRTRLAGGISYEQYF.

This chain connects TRBV6-1 to TRBJ2-3; 9 nucleotides match TRBD2. The CDR3 sequence is 16 residues long. The germline gives CDR1 MNHNS, CDR2 SASEGT. The V gene end was trimmed by 4 bases and the J gene end by 7 bases; junction bases not matched to a gene: 12. The CDR3 loop reads CASSGIYGTSTNTQYF. CDR3 coding DNA: TGTGCCAGCAGTGGCATATACGGGACTAGCACGAATACGCAGTATTTT.

The chain uses TRBV28 and TRBJ1-1; perhaps TRBD1 as D (5 bases). Germline V gene lookup returns CDR1 MDHEN and CDR2 SYDVKM. This CDR3 has 17 amino acids. Trimming stripped 5 bases from V and 5 bases from J, with 24 bases between. The DNA for the CDR3 is TGTGCCAGCAGTCTCGGGGGGAGTAAAGGTGAATTGACTGAAGCTTTCTTT. It encodes CASSLGGSKGELTEAFF. The complete variable domain, with remaining parts taken from reference TRBV28 and TRBJ1-1, reads DVKVTQSSRYLVKRTGEKVFLECVQDMDHENMFWYRQDPGLGLRLIYFSYDVKMKEKGDIPEGYSVSREKKERFSLILESASTNQTSMYLCASSLGGSKGELTEAFFGQGTRLTVV.

The chain combines TRBV27 with TRBJ2-3, with 8 bases identical to TRBD2. Germline trimming cut 7 bases from V and 5 bases from J; bases unmatched to any gene: 11. Germline loops: CDR1 MNHEY, CDR2 SMNVEV (reference sequence). This CDR3 contains 15 residues. CDR3 sequence (DNA): TGTGCCAGCAAAGCGGGGGTCCGCAGTGAAGATACGCAGTATTTT. Amino acids: CASKAGVRSEDTQYF.

This clone showed up just once. The V and J genes are TRBV5-4 and TRBJ2-1, with 8 nucleotides matching TRBD2. Per the germline V gene, CDR1 is SGHNT and CDR2 is YYREEE (reference sequence). This CDR3 is 16 amino acids long. The V gene end was trimmed by 4 bases and the J gene end by 4 bases; junction bases not matched to a gene: 10. The CDR3 protein is CASSTRLAGLYNEQFF. CDR3 in DNA: TGTGCCAGCAGCACCCGCCTAGCGGGCCTATACAATGAGCAGTTCTTC. The full variable domain, rest sourced from reference TRBV5-4 and TRBJ2-1, is ETGVTQSPTHLIKTRGQQVTLRCSSQSGHNTVSWYQQALGQGPQFIFQYYREEENGRGNFPPRFSGLQFPNYSSELNVNALELDDSALYLCASSTRLAGLYNEQFFGPGTRLTVL.

For the CDR3, the DNA is TGTGCCAGCTCCCGAACGGACACTGAAGCTTTCTTT. It encodes CASSRTDTEAFF. This sequence joins TRBV18 and TRBJ1-1, with D hard to call. The CDR3 consists of 12 residues. Trimming left V 6 bases short and J 3 bases short, with 8 bases between. CDR1 is KGHSH, CDR2 LQKENI, per germline.

The rearrangement joins TRBV3-1 (or the pseudogene TRBV3-2) to TRBJ1-3; 8 bases agree with TRBD1. The CDR3 length is 15 residues. Germline assignment: CDR1 LGHDT and CDR2 YNNKEL (reference sequence). V trimming: 4 bases; J trimming: 0 bases; junction bases outside the gene matches: 2. The CDR3 nucleotides read TGTGCCAGCAGCCGGACAGGGCTCTCTGGAAACACCATATATTTT. Protein: CASSRTGLSGNTIYF.

The chain carries TRBV10-3 and TRBJ2-7; TRBD2 matches at 7 bases. Germline trimming cut 6 bases from V and 2 bases from J; bases unmatched to any gene: 7. Germline-derived CDR1 and CDR2 are ENHRY and SYGVKD. The CDR3 length is 14 residues. The CDR3 region is CAIRDGTTPYEQYF. The CDR3 nucleotides are TGTGCCATCAGGGACGGGACTACGCCCTACGAGCAGTACTTC.

This clone came up a few times. This chain links TRBV19 with TRBJ2-3; 9 bases are a match to TRBD2. Germline CDR1 is LNHDA and CDR2 is SQIVND (reference sequence). Losses at the gene ends were 7 bases for V and 4 bases for J; bases not matched to a gene: 9. The CDR3 spans 15 residues. As DNA, the CDR3 is TGTGCCAGTAACTCCGAGGGCGGGGGGGCAGATACGCAGTATTTT. This sequence encodes CASNSEGGGADTQYF.

The chain combines TRBV7-8 with TRBJ1-2; 8 bases are a match to TRBD1. Germline trimming cut 1 base from V and 4 bases from J; bases unmatched to any gene: 8. Germline CDR1 reads SGHVS; CDR2 reads FQNEAQ. The CDR3 is 16 residues long. For the CDR3, the DNA is TGTGCCAGCAGCTTAGTGGACAGGGCTCGCGGCTATGGCTACACCTTC. This translates into CASSLVDRARGYGYTF.

The rearrangement links TRBV7-6 to TRBJ1-3, with TRBD1 matching over 7 bases. This CDR3 contains 15 residues. CDR1 is SGHVS, CDR2 FNYEAQ, per germline. V lost 3 bases, J lost 8 bases, and 10 bases stayed unmatched. Written as DNA, the CDR3 is TGTGCCAGCAGCTTTTCACAGGGGAGAGGGTACACCATATATTTT. It translates to CASSFSQGRGYTIYF. The complete variable domain, with remaining parts taken from reference TRBV7-6 and TRBJ1-3, reads GAGVSQSPRYKVTKRGQDVALRCDPISGHVSLYWYRQALGQGPEFLTYFNYEAQQDKSGLPNDRFSAERPEGSISTLTIQRTEQRDSAMYRCASSFSQGRGYTIYFGEGSWLTVV.

This chain connects TRBV28 to TRBJ1-5; tentatively, D is TRBD1 (6 bases). Trimming removed 5 bases at V and 6 bases at J, with 17 bases between. The germline CDR1 and CDR2 sequences are MDHEN and SYDVKM. The CDR3 contains 15 residues. The CDR3 DNA is TGTGCCAGCAGTCCGAGAGGGGGGGGCATTCAGCCCCAGCATTTT. It is translated as CASSPRGGGIQPQHF.

V gene TRBV27 combines with J gene TRBJ1-2; D remains unclear. Trimming took 2 bases from V and 6 from J, leaving 10 bases between them. Germline V gene sequence: CDR1 MNHEY, CDR2 SMNVEV (reference sequence). This CDR3 is built from 13 residues. CDR3 nucleotide sequence: TGTGCCAGCAGTTTACTCATCGGGGATGGCTACACCTTC. Its translation is CASSLLIGDGYTF.

This chain uses TRBV11-3 with TRBJ2-3; 15 bases line up with TRBD2. J was trimmed by 1 base and V by 3 bases; bases with no gene match: 11. Germline lookup yields CDR1 SGHNT and CDR2 YENEEA. There are 20 residues in the CDR3. DNA of the CDR3: TGTGCCAGCAGCTTGAGTGCGATGGGACTAGCGGGGGGTGGCACAGATACGCAGTATTTT. Translation: CASSLSAMGLAGGGTDTQYF.

This clone has a single count. The chain combines TRBV9 with TRBJ2-7; no definite D call. With 4 bases removed from V and 7 bases from J, the gap between germline ends came to 9 bases. Germline assignment: CDR1 SGDLS and CDR2 YYNGEE. This CDR3 is 11 amino acids long. CDR3 DNA sequence: TGTGCCAGCAGCTCAGGTCGGGAGCAGTACTTC. This sequence encodes CASSSGREQYF.

The V call is TRBV19, the J call TRBJ2-7, with 7 nucleotides matching TRBD1. The CDR3 contains 14 residues. Germline V gene lookup returns CDR1 LNHDA and CDR2 SQIVND (reference sequence). The trim removed 7 bases at V and 7 bases at J, leaving 13 bases unmatched. This chain's CDR3 is CASTLGTAPEEQYF. The CDR3 DNA reads as TGTGCCAGTACCCTCGGGACAGCCCCGGAAGAGCAGTACTTC.

The rearrangement uses TRBV5-1 and TRBJ2-7; a weak D match, TRBD1 (6 bases). In germline, CDR1 is SGHRS, CDR2 YFSETQ. V dropped 5 bases and J dropped 2 bases, with 17 bases sitting between them. The CDR3 covers 15 residues. The chain's CDR3 is CASRRYREIAYEQYF. CDR3 bases: TGCGCCAGCAGAAGATACAGGGAAATAGCCTACGAGCAGTACTTC. Combining the CDR3 with reference TRBV5-1 and TRBJ2-7 gives the whole variable domain KAGVTQTPRYLIKTRGQQVTLSCSPISGHRSVSWYQQTPGQGLQFLFEYFSETQRNKGNFPGRFSGRQFSNSRSEMNVSTLELGDSALYLCASRRYREIAYEQYFGPGTRLTVT.

V is TRBV19 and J is TRBJ1-2; 8 nucleotides align to TRBD1. Germline assignment: CDR1 LNHDA and CDR2 SQIVND (reference sequence). The CDR3 sequence is 17 residues long. The ends lost 1 base at V and 4 bases at J; junction bases unmatched: 11. CDR3 coding DNA: TGTGCCAGTAGTATAGTAGGTCTCAGGGGGCGAGGCTATGGCTACACCTTC. Its translation: CASSIVGLRGRGYGYTF.